This T cell receptor beta chain derives from a study of technical replicates of blood from a handful of donors. V lost 2 bases, J lost 8 bases, and 5 bases stayed unmatched. CDR3 size: 13 residues. Per germline, CDR1 MNHEY and CDR2 SVGAGI. Measured with immunoSEQ multiplex PCR; TCRdb has only the in-frame clones, and not every one. The repertoire includes tens of thousands of clones, 95% to 97% of them detected once, and about 0.3% sits in the top ten. J is TRBJ1-2 and V is TRBV6-5, with TRBD1 matching over 7 bases. The sequence derives from a human donor in good health. Sequencing was performed on T cells isolated from PBMCs. The CDR3 nucleotides read TGTGCCAGCAGTTACGGACAGGAGGTCGGCTACACCTTC. Protein sequence: CASSYGQEVGYTF.